This T cell receptor beta chain was sequenced during a study of STAT5B mutations in CD4+ large granular lymphocyte leukemia. Libraries were prepared by immunoSEQ multiplex PCR; TCRdb keeps only in-frame clonotypes and omits some of them. The data contain around 23,000 clones, 75% to 85% of them seen just once; the ten biggest clones take up about 0.41%. The receptor was isolated from a human donor in good health. The sample comprised CD4+ T cells from blood buffy coats.

The CDR3 sequence is CASSIEARAFF. CDR3 nucleotide sequence: TGTGCCAGTAGTATCGAGGCCCGGGCTTTCTTT. The rearrangement uses TRBV19 and TRBJ1-1; D gene uncertain. CDR1 and CDR2 (germline): LNHDA, SQIVND (reference sequence). The CDR3 runs 11 residues. The germline V and J ends were trimmed by 3 bases and 11 bases, with 10 bases remaining between them.